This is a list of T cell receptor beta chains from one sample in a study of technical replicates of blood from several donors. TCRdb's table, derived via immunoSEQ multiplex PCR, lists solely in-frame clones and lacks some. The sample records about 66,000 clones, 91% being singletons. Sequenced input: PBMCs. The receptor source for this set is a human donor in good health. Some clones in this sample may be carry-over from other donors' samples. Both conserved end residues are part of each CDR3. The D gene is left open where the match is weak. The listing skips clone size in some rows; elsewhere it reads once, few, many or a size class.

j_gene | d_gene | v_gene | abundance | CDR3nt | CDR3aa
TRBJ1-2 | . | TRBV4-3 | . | TGCGCCAGCAGCCAAGATCGGGGGGGCGGCTACACCTTC | CASSQDRGGGYTF
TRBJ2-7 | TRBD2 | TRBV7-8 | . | TGTGCCAGCAGCTTAGCGCTTGTAGCGGGGGGTTACGAGCAGTACTTC | CASSLALVAGGYEQYF
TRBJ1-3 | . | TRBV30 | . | TGTGCCTGGAGTTATGGAAACACCATATATTTT | CAWSYGNTIYF
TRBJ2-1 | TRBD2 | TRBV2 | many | TGTGCCACGGTTAAGACCGGGACTAGCGGGAGCCTAGGGCAGTTCTTC | CATVKTGTSGSLGQFF
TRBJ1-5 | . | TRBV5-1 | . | TGCGCCAGCAGCTTGGAAGGAAACTATAATCAGCCCCAGCATTTT | CASSLEGNYNQPQHF
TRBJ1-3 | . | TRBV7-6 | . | TGTGCCAGCAGCGCTCGAGGTTCTGGAAACACCATATATTTT | CASSARGSGNTIYF
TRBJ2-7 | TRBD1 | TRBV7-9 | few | TGTGCCAGCAGCTTTCAAACAGGGGGCGGAGGCTACGAGCAGTACTTC | CASSFQTGGGGYEQYF
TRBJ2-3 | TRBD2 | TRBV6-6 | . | TGTGCCAGCAGCTCCCGGACTAGCGGGGGTTTTGATACGCAGTATTTT | CASSSRTSGGFDTQYF
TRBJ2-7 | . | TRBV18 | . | TGTGCCAGCTCATTCCGACAGGCCCCCTACGAGCAGTACTTC | CASSFRQAPYEQYF
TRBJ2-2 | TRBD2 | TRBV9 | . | TGTGCCAGCAGCGTAGTGGCGGGGGTAAACACCGGGGAGCTGTTTTTT | CASSVVAGVNTGELFF
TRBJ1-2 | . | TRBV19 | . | TGTGCCAGTAGTCTCCTTGTAAACTATGGCTACACCTTC | CASSLLVNYGYTF
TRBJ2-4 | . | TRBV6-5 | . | TGTGCCAGCAGTTACACGGGAGCCAAAAACATTCAGTACTTC | CASSYTGAKNIQYF
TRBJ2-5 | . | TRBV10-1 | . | TGCGCCAACACAGGGGAACGGGGGGGAGGAGAGACCCAGTACTTC | CANTGERGGGETQYF
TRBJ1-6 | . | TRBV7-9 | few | TGTGCCAGCAGCGCTGACAGGTCCACTAGGGCATCACCCCTCCACTTT | CASSADRSTRASPLHF
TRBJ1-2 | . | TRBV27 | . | TGTGCCAGCAGTTTAGGACAGTCCTATGGCTACACCTTC | CASSLGQSYGYTF
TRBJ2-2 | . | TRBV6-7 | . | TGTGCCAGCAGTTACCCCTACACCGGGGAGCTGTTTTTT | CASSYPYTGELFF
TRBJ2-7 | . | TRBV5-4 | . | TGTGCCAGCAGCCCCACTGGGACTCAGCGAGCATACGAGCAGTACTTC | CASSPTGTQRAYEQYF
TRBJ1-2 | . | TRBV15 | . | TGTGCCACCAGCAGAGATGGCGGCAGGACTTATGGCTACACCTTC | CATSRDGGRTYGYTF
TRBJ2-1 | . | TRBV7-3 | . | TGTGCCAGCAGCTTAACTAGCTGGGTTGATGAGCAGTTCTTC | CASSLTSWVDEQFF
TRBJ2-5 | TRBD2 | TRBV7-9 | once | TGTGCCAGCAGCTTAGATGTACCCCAGCTAGCGGGAGTTTGGGAGACCCAGTACTTC | CASSLDVPQLAGVWETQYF